The 32 T cell receptor beta chains in this list originate from one sample, sequenced in a study of blood T cell repertoires in COVID-19. TCRdb's table, derived via immunoSEQ multiplex PCR, lists solely in-frame clones and lacks some. The data contain 270,000 or so clones, around 84% of them singletons. Sequencing was done on a sample of peripheral blood. The receptor source for this set is a human donor with COVID-19, enrolled during active disease. The donor label of this sample is uncertain.

V and J are TRBV24-1 and TRBJ2-5; the match to TRBD2 covers 7 bases. V dropped 7 bases and J dropped 5; count of bases not matched to a gene: 12. Looked up from germline, CDR1 is KGHDR and CDR2 is SFDVKD. This CDR3 spans 15 amino acids. The chain's CDR3 is CATSVLSGAGETQYF. CDR3 nucleotides: TGTGCCACCAGCGTCCTAAGCGGGGCCGGGGAGACCCAGTACTTC.

The chain uses TRBV28 and TRBJ2-5; D not resolved. This CDR3 is 14 amino acids long. Germline CDR1 MDHEN, CDR2 SYDVKM. V dropped 2 bases and J dropped 1 base, with 8 bases sitting between them. CDR3 loop: CASSLMGSQETQYF. In DNA form, the CDR3 reads TGTGCCAGCAGTTTAATGGGCAGCCAAGAGACCCAGTACTTC.

CDR3 loop: CASSIREQGTYEQYF. The CDR3 coding sequence is TGTGCCAGTAGTATACGTGAACAGGGCACCTACGAGCAGTACTTC. The chain links TRBV19 to TRBJ2-7, with a possible D match to TRBD1 (6 bases). The CDR3 spans 15 residues. The germline CDR1 and CDR2 sequences are LNHDA and SQIVND (reference sequence). The ends were cut back, 2 bases at V and 2 bases at J, with 13 bases in the middle. Based on the CDR3 plus reference TRBV19 and TRBJ2-7, the full variable domain is DGGITQSPKYLFRKEGQNVTLSCEQNLNHDAMYWYRQDPGQGLRLIYYSQIVNDFQKGDIAEGYSVSREKKESFPLTVTSAQKNPTAFYLCASSIREQGTYEQYFGPGTRLTVT.

V and J are TRBV28 and TRBJ2-3; 11 positions agree with TRBD2. The trim removed 3 bases at V and 5 bases at J, leaving 4 bases unmatched. The germline CDR1 and CDR2 sequences are MDHEN and SYDVKM. The CDR3 length is 15 residues. In DNA, the CDR3 is TGTGCCAGCAGTTTCGTTAGCGGGAGGGAAGATACGCAGTATTTT. This translates into CASSFVSGREDTQYF. The full variable domain, in which reference TRBV28 and TRBJ2-3 provide the parts outside the CDR3, is DVKVTQSSRYLVKRTGEKVFLECVQDMDHENMFWYRQDPGLGLRLIYFSYDVKMKEKGDIPEGYSVSREKKERFSLILESASTNQTSMYLCASSFVSGREDTQYFGPGTRLTVL.

This rearrangement joins TRBV7-2 to TRBJ1-3; D might be TRBD1 (5 bases). In germline, CDR1 is SGHTA, CDR2 FQGNSA. V lost 3 bases and J 2 bases, leaving 14 bases between the germline ends. The CDR3 totals 16 residues. CDR3 nucleotides: TGTGCCAGCAGCTTGGGCAGGGAAAAGGCTGGAAACACCATATATTTT. It yields the protein CASSLGREKAGNTIYF.

The J gene is TRBJ1-6, the V gene TRBV30; TRBD1 might be the D (6 bases). Germline-derived CDR1 and CDR2 are GTSNPN and SVGIG (reference sequence). Trimming removed 5 bases from V and 7 bases from J, with 12 bases in between. The CDR3 runs 13 residues. The CDR3 spells CAWGGHRNSPLHF. The CDR3 coding sequence is TGTGCCTGGGGGGGACACAGAAATTCACCCCTCCACTTT.

Points on this clone: The same CDR3 is also encoded by other DNA sequences in this sample. The rearrangement links TRBV5-4 to TRBJ1-2; 9 bases align to TRBD1. The CDR3 extends over 16 amino acids. Germline CDR1 reads SGHNT; CDR2 reads YYREEE (reference sequence). The trim removed 2 bases at V and 4 bases at J, leaving 9 bases unmatched. In DNA, the CDR3 is TGTGCCAGCAGCTTCAGCGGGACAGGGAGAAGCTATGGCTACACCTTC. Translating it yields CASSFSGTGRSYGYTF. The full variable domain, its missing parts supplied by reference TRBV5-4 and TRBJ1-2, is ETGVTQSPTHLIKTRGQQVTLRCSSQSGHNTVSWYQQALGQGPQFIFQYYREEENGRGNFPPRFSGLQFPNYSSELNVNALELDDSALYLCASSFSGTGRSYGYTFGSGTRLTVV.

This chain links TRBV2 with TRBJ1-2; 8 bases agree with TRBD1. The CDR3 sequence is 14 residues long. Germline V gene lookup returns CDR1 SNHLY and CDR2 FYNNEI. With V trimmed by 5 bases and J by 13 bases, 15 bases remained unmatched. CDR3 sequence: CASSRRTGNEGPTF. The CDR3 nucleotides read TGTGCCAGCAGTAGAAGGACAGGGAATGAGGGACCCACCTTC.

This clone has a single count. The V gene is TRBV18, the J gene TRBJ2-3; tentative D call: TRBD2 (6 bases). Between the trimmed V and J ends, which lost 6 bases and 0 bases, there was a span of 19 bases. The CDR3 loop spans 17 amino acids. Germline CDR1 and CDR2: KGHSH and LQKENI. Written as DNA, the CDR3 is TGTGCCAGCTCCCCCACGGGGCGGGGTAGTAGCACAGATACGCAGTATTTT. Translated: CASSPTGRGSSTDTQYF.

CDR3 sequence: CAWSVRDTGNIQYF. CDR3 bases: TGTGCCTGGAGTGTACGTGATACTGGAAACATTCAGTACTTC. The chain recombines TRBV30 with TRBJ2-4; the D is unclear. CDR3 length equals 14 residues. Germline V gene lookup returns CDR1 GTSNPN and CDR2 SVGIG (reference sequence). V gave up 0 bases and J gave up 6 bases, with 12 bases separating them.

The chain uses TRBV28 and TRBJ1-2, with 10 bases lining up with TRBD1. There are 15 residues in the CDR3. Germline V lookup: CDR1 MDHEN, CDR2 SYDVKM. Trimming at V came to 4 bases and at J to 3 bases, leaving 5 bases not matched to a gene. CDR3 in amino acids: CASSSLGQGDYGYTF. The CDR3 nucleotides are TGTGCCAGCAGTTCCCTCGGACAGGGGGACTATGGCTACACCTTC.

The J gene is TRBJ1-1, the V gene TRBV2; D might be TRBD1 (6 bases). The V gene lost 6 bases and the J gene lost 1 base, with 15 bases spanning the gap. CDR1 SNHLY and CDR2 FYNNEI come from the germline V gene. The CDR3 contains 15 residues. CDR3 protein: CASSPTTGQNTEAFF. The CDR3 DNA reads TGTGCCAGCAGCCCTACGACAGGCCAGAACACTGAAGCTTTCTTT.

V usage is TRBV4-2 and J usage is TRBJ2-3; D might be TRBD2 (5 bases). CDR3 length: 13 amino acids. V lost 3 bases and J 2 bases, leaving 6 bases between the germline ends. Germline assignment: CDR1 LGHNA and CDR2 YNFKEQ. The CDR3 region has the DNA TGTGCCAGCAGCCAGGACTTCACAGATACGCAGTATTTT. As protein: CASSQDFTDTQYF.

The chain carries TRBV6-5 and TRBJ2-7, with 10 nucleotides matching TRBD1. The J segment lost 2 bases and the V segment lost 2 bases, leaving 3 bases of the junction unmatched. Germline V gene data show CDR1 as MNHEY and CDR2 as SVGAGI. The CDR3 is made up of 15 amino acids. The CDR3 nucleotides are TGTGCCAGCAGTTACAGGGGACAGGGGACCTACGAGCAGTACTTC. This sequence encodes CASSYRGQGTYEQYF.

This chain uses TRBV5-1 with TRBJ2-1; 11 positions agree with TRBD2. CDR3 size: 15 residues. J gave up 9 bases and V 9 bases, and 14 bases lay outside the gene matches. From germline, CDR1 is SGHRS and CDR2 YFSETQ. CDR3 region: CATSGDGLAGREQFF. The CDR3 nucleotides read TGCGCCACCAGTGGTGATGGACTAGCGGGTCGTGAGCAGTTCTTC. Filled out from reference TRBV5-1 and TRBJ2-1, the complete variable domain reads KAGVTQTPRYLIKTRGQQVTLSCSPISGHRSVSWYQQTPGQGLQFLFEYFSETQRNKGNFPGRFSGRQFSNSRSEMNVSTLELGDSALYLCATSGDGLAGREQFFGPGTRLTVL.

The chain links TRBV25-1 to TRBJ2-1; TRBD2 agrees at 8 bases. The V gene's germline CDR1 is MGHDK and CDR2 SYGVNS. With V trimmed by 4 bases and J by 7 bases, 12 bases remained unmatched. This CDR3 contains 16 residues. CDR3 residues: CASSGPVGLAGNEQFF. In DNA, the CDR3 is TGTGCCAGCAGTGGCCCCGTCGGACTAGCCGGTAATGAGCAGTTCTTC.

V is TRBV27 and J is TRBJ2-5, with D possibly being TRBD1 (5 bases). With 10 bases removed from V and 5 bases from J, the gap between germline ends came to 20 bases. CDR1 and CDR2 (germline): MNHEY, SMNVEV (reference sequence). The CDR3 loop spans 14 amino acids. The CDR3 DNA sequence: TGTGCCATAGGAGAACGCAGGGATGGGGAGACCCAGTACTTC. Translated: CAIGERRDGETQYF.

The chain uses TRBV4-1 and TRBJ1-2; 10 bases match TRBD1. V lost 0 bases to trimming and J lost 8 bases; unmatched junction nucleotides: 6. This CDR3 spans 15 amino acids. The V gene's germline CDR1 is MGHRA and CDR2 YSYEKL. CDR3 in amino acids: CASSQEIGQGVGYTF. The CDR3 DNA is TGCGCCAGCAGCCAAGAGATAGGACAGGGGGTAGGCTACACCTTC.

This clone was recorded once. The chain carries TRBV6-2 or TRBV6-3 and TRBJ2-3, with D possibly matching TRBD2 (5 bases). The CDR3 covers 15 residues. Germline V gene lookup returns CDR1 MNHEY and CDR2 SVGEGT. V was cut by 5 bases and J by 5 bases, with 17 bases left in between. CDR3 protein: CASSLSGLRGDTQYF. CDR3 in DNA: TGTGCCAGCAGTCTGAGCGGTCTTCGAGGAGATACGCAGTATTTT.

The gene calls are TRBV19 and TRBJ1-3, with D perhaps matching TRBD1 (5 bases). From germline, CDR1 is LNHDA and CDR2 SQIVND (reference sequence). CDR3 length: 14 amino acids. Trimming took 4 bases from V and 4 from J, leaving 11 bases between them. The CDR3 nucleotides read TGTGCCAGTAGTACCACCAGGGAAGGAAACACCATATATTTT. It encodes CASSTTREGNTIYF.

The CDR3 bases are TGTGCCATCGGGGGATTGAACACTGAAGCTTTCTTT. Translation: CAIGGLNTEAFF. The gene calls are TRBV6-6 and TRBJ1-1, with a weak D call TRBD1 (5 bases). The CDR3 consists of 12 residues. V was pared by 10 bases and J by 0 bases, with 9 bases between. Germline assignment: CDR1 MNHNY and CDR2 SVGAGI (reference sequence).

The CDR3 protein is CAITQGLNNEQFF. CDR3 bases: TGTGCCATCACCCAAGGACTCAACAATGAGCAGTTCTTC. The chain carries TRBV10-3 and TRBJ2-1, with D tentatively TRBD2 (5 bases). Germline CDR1 ENHRY, CDR2 SYGVKD. Trimming removed 7 bases from V and 5 bases from J, with 12 bases in between. This CDR3 region has 13 residues.

This clone showed up just once. The chain combines TRBV11-1 with TRBJ1-5; 7 bases map to TRBD1. The germline CDR1 and CDR2 sequences are SGHAT and FQDESV (reference sequence). This CDR3 has 13 amino acids. V trimming: 9 bases; J trimming: 4 bases; junction bases outside the gene matches: 6. The CDR3 DNA reads as TGTGCCAGTTCCACAGGGGATAATCAGCCCCAGCATTTT. Its protein product is CASSTGDNQPQHF. Combining the CDR3 with reference TRBV11-1 and TRBJ1-5 gives the whole variable domain EAEVAQSPRYKITEKSQAVAFWCDPISGHATLYWYRQILGQGPELLVQFQDESVVDDSQLPKDRFSAERLKGVDSTLKIQPAELGDSAMYLCASSTGDNQPQHFGDGTRLSIL.

The rearrangement links TRBV15 to TRBJ1-6, with 7 nucleotides matching TRBD1. V was pared by 0 bases and J by 4 bases, with 0 bases of the junction left unmatched. The CDR3 loop spans 15 amino acids. Germline V CDR1 and CDR2: LNHNV, YYDKDF (reference sequence). As DNA, the CDR3 is TGTGCCACCAGCAGAGAGGGACAGTATAATTCACCCCTCCACTTT. Amino acid sequence: CATSREGQYNSPLHF. The full variable domain, with the rest looked up from reference TRBV15 and TRBJ1-6, is DAMVIQNPRYQVTQFGKPVTLSCSQTLNHNVMYWYQQKSSQAPKLLFHYYDKDFNNEADTPDNFQSRRPNTSFCFLDIRSPGLGDTAMYLCATSREGQYNSPLHFGNGTRLTVT.

This chain connects TRBV11-2 to TRBJ2-7, with a tentative D call TRBD2 (5 bases). Trimming cost V 5 bases and J 2 bases, with 10 bases left between them. Germline CDR1 reads SGHAT; CDR2 reads FQNNGV. This CDR3 has 13 residues. The CDR3 protein is CASSQVRAYEQYF. The DNA for the CDR3 is TGTGCCAGCAGCCAGGTGAGGGCCTACGAGCAGTACTTC.

This chain links TRBV7-8 with TRBJ2-3; a possible D gene is TRBD2 (5 bases). Trimming cost V 1 base and J 0 bases, with 11 bases left between them. CDR1 is SGHVS, CDR2 FQNEAQ, per germline. There are 16 residues in the CDR3. CDR3 nucleotides: TGTGCCAGCAGCTTAGTGACTGGGAGAAGCACAGATACGCAGTATTTT. Its protein is CASSLVTGRSTDTQYF.

The J gene is TRBJ2-7, the V gene TRBV21-1; the table's D call, TRBD2, was not checked against the DNA. TRBV21-1 has pseudogene status. The CDR3 has 15 amino acids. CDR3 protein: CASSTEREATYEQYF. The DNA of the CDR3 is TGTGCCAGCAGCACTGAGCGGGAGGCCACCTACGAGCAGTACTTC.

The chain recombines TRBV9 with TRBJ2-7, with 11 bases aligning to TRBD1. V shed 0 bases and J 9 bases; nucleotides not matched to a gene: 2. The CDR3 sequence is 13 residues long. Germline V lookup: CDR1 SGDLS, CDR2 YYNGEE. The DNA of the CDR3 is TGTGCCAGCAGCGTAGAGGACAGGGGGCGGCAGTACTTC. This gives the protein CASSVEDRGRQYF. The full variable domain, its missing parts supplied by reference TRBV9 and TRBJ2-7, is DSGVTQTPKHLITATGQRVTLRCSPRSGDLSVYWYQQSLDQGLQFLIQYYNGEERAKGNILERFSAQQFPDLHSELNLSSLELGDSALYFCASSVEDRGRQYFGPGTRLTVT.

This clone was detected only a few times. This chain joins TRBV7-3 and TRBJ2-1, with D maybe TRBD1 (6 bases). Germline assignment: CDR1 SGHTA and CDR2 FQGTGA. The CDR3 consists of 13 residues. V lost 5 bases and J 5 bases, leaving 10 bases between the germline ends. For the CDR3, the DNA is TGTGCCAGCAGCCCTACAGGGAACAATGAGCAGTTCTTC. Encoded protein: CASSPTGNNEQFF.

This chain joins TRBV28 and TRBJ1-6, with TRBD1 identical over 8 bases. Germline CDR1 and CDR2: MDHEN and SYDVKM. This CDR3 contains 14 residues. Trimming took 6 bases from V and 10 from J; bases not matched to a gene: 8. CDR3 residues: CASSLQGVGSPLHF. The DNA for the CDR3 is TGTGCCAGCAGCCTACAGGGGGTGGGATCACCCCTCCACTTT.

The gene calls are TRBV5-1 and TRBJ2-5; 7 bases are a match to TRBD1. V was pared by 4 bases and J by 5 bases, with 17 bases of the junction left unmatched. Germline CDR1 is SGHRS and CDR2 is YFSETQ. This CDR3 contains 17 residues. CDR3 amino acids: CASSGGRQGAMWETQYF. The CDR3 bases are TGCGCCAGCAGCGGGGGACGACAGGGAGCCATGTGGGAGACCCAGTACTTC.

This sequence joins TRBV5-4 and TRBJ2-1; the D is unclear. Between the trimmed V and J ends, which lost 9 bases and 0 bases, there was a span of 10 bases. Germline lookup yields CDR1 SGHNT and CDR2 YYREEE (reference sequence). This CDR3 has 13 amino acids. The CDR3 DNA follows: TGTGCCATCCGAACGAGCTCCTACAATGAGCAGTTCTTC. Its protein product is CAIRTSSYNEQFF.